This T cell receptor (beta chain) emerged from a study of control samples from healthy donors and cancer patients. The protocol was immunoSEQ multiplex PCR, while the TCRdb copy is restricted to in-frame clones and leaves out a portion. There are tens of thousands of clones in the sample; 80% to 90% occur only once, and approximately 12% lies in the top ten. V was clipped by 9 bases and J by 3 bases, with 11 bases between them. This CDR3 contains 12 residues. Per germline, CDR1 LNHDA and CDR2 SQIVND (reference sequence). The receptor's source is a woman aged 55 to 70 with lung cancer. The chain is built from TRBV19 and TRBJ1-2; the D gene is possibly TRBD1 (6 bases). Sequenced: PBMCs. The CDR3 region is CASTTGYYGYTF. For the CDR3, the DNA is TGTGCCAGCACCACAGGGTACTATGGCTACACCTTC.